This TCR beta chain was captured by sequencing in a study of blood T cell repertoires in COVID-19. Overall study: Sources were T cells, B-cell-depleted T cells, or PBMCs; the material itself was cDNA or gDNA.

Germline CDR1 and CDR2: MRHNA and SNTAGT. V dropped 4 bases and J dropped 4 bases, with 20 bases sitting between them. The CDR3 is 17 amino acids. The authors' processing: How many nucleated cells were present was estimated from reference gene primer amplification. Only in-frame clones appear in the TCRdb table, and some are missing; sequencing was by immunoSEQ multiplex PCR. V and J calls and clone size come straight from that table; D and trimming were deduced from the DNA. The table includes 200,000 to 250,000 clones, 70% to 90% detected once. Patients in Seattle were enrolled during active infection, then followed longitudinally.

This clonotype originated in a man aged 30 to 39 with COVID-19, enrolled during active disease. The V call is TRBV6-4, the J call TRBJ2-1; no firm D call. The sample taken for sequencing was peripheral blood. The CDR3 loop reads CASSVWPSAQSYNEQFF. CDR3 sequence (DNA): TGTGCCAGCAGTGTTTGGCCTAGTGCCCAGTCGTACAATGAGCAGTTCTTC.